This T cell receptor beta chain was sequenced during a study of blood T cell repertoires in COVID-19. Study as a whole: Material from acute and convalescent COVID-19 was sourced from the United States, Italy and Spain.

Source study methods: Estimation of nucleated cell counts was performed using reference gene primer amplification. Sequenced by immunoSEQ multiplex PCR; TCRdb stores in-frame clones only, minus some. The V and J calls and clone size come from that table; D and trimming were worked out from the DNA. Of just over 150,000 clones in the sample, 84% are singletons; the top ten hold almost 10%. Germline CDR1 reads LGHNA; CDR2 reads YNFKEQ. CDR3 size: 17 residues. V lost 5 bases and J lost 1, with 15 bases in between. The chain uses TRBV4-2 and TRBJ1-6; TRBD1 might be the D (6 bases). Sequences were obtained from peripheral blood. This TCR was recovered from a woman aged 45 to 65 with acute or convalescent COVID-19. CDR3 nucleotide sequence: TGTGCCAGCAGCTCGACAGGCCTCGCTTCCTATAATTCACCCCTCCACTTT. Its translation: CASSSTGLASYNSPLHF.